These 21 T cell receptor beta chains were sequenced from one sample in a study of CD4 T cells in relation to SARS-CoV-2 and coronaviruses (TCRdb year 2021). For these TCRs, the target antigens are not known. CD4+ T cells from unexposed donors were collected before the COVID-19 pandemic (2011-2018). After less than 13 days of culture, CD4+ T cells were isolated with the EasySep CD4+ T cell isolation kit. The method behind the library was the immunoSEQ multiplex PCR assay. What TCRdb holds here is the immuneACCESS table cut down to in-frame rearrangements. Part of the clones is not present; checked against another copy, under half of the missing clones reflect an unresolved V gene, and the others are unexplained. This sample has 30,000 or so clones in its table, and about two thirds of those were observed once. The ten largest account for roughly an eighth of the sample. The sequencing sample was made of CD4+ T cells from PBMCs, cultured in vitro. The receptors were gathered from a human donor in good health.

This clone was seen once. The chain combines TRBV5-1 with TRBJ2-2, with 9 bases identical to TRBD2. J gave up 3 bases and V 7 bases, and 7 bases lay outside the gene matches. CDR1 and CDR2 (germline): SGHRS, YFSETQ. The CDR3 totals 15 residues. For the CDR3, the DNA is TGCGCCAGCCAAAGTACTAGCGGGTACACCGGGGAGCTGTTTTTT. It translates to CASQSTSGYTGELFF.

The chain uses TRBV18 and TRBJ2-1; weak D call: TRBD1 (5 bases). This CDR3 has 12 amino acids. Germline values: CDR1 KGHSH, CDR2 LQKENI. V was pared by 4 bases and J by 7 bases, with 8 bases between. The CDR3 bases are TGTGCCAGCTCACAACAGGCTAATGAGCAGTTCTTC. This codes for CASSQQANEQFF.

The CDR3 loop is CASSLQGSEQFF. The DNA of the CDR3 is TGTGCCAGCAGCTTACAGGGATCTGAGCAGTTCTTC. This chain connects TRBV13 to TRBJ2-1; the D gene is possibly TRBD1 (5 bases). Germline assignment: CDR1 PRHDT and CDR2 FYEKMQ (reference sequence). The V and J ends lost 2 bases and 9 bases respectively, with 8 bases between them. This CDR3 has 12 residues. Full variable domain (outside the CDR3, taken from reference TRBV13 and TRBJ2-1): AAGVIQSPRHLIKEKRETATLKCYPIPRHDTVYWYQQGPGQDPQFLISFYEKMQSDKGSIPDRFSAQQFSDYHSELNMSSLELGDSALYFCASSLQGSEQFFGPGTRLTVL.

V is TRBV30 and J is TRBJ2-3; D is perhaps TRBD1 (5 bases). The CDR3 covers 15 residues. Germline V CDR1 and CDR2: GTSNPN, SVGIG (reference sequence). V shed 5 bases and J shed 2 bases, with 17 bases lying between them. The CDR3 DNA follows: TGTGCCTGGCCTTCAAAGGGGCTCGCCACAGATACGCAGTATTTT. This encodes CAWPSKGLATDTQYF. Based on the CDR3 plus reference TRBV30 and TRBJ2-3, the full variable domain is SQTIHQWPATLVQPVGSPLSLECTVEGTSNPNLYWYRQAAGRGLQLLFYSVGIGQISSEVPQNLSASRPQDRQFILSSKKLLLSDSGFYLCAWPSKGLATDTQYFGPGTRLTVL.

The V gene is TRBV5-6, the J gene TRBJ2-3, with D possibly TRBD2 on 7 matching bases. The V gene lost 4 bases and the J gene lost 7 bases, with 10 bases spanning the gap. The V gene's germline CDR1 is SGHDT and CDR2 YYEEEE. This CDR3 has 12 amino acids. Here the CDR3 DNA reads TGTGCCAGCAGCCCCGGGGGGCATACGCAGTATTTT. Amino acids: CASSPGGHTQYF.

CDR3 nucleotide sequence: TGTGCCAGCAGCTACAGAGAGACCCAGTACTTC. Residues: CASSYRETQYF. The chain recombines TRBV5-4 with TRBJ2-5; no clear D. Germline V gene sequence: CDR1 SGHNT, CDR2 YYREEE (reference sequence). CDR3 length: 11 amino acids. Trimming stripped 3 bases from V and 4 bases from J, with 4 bases between.

The rearrangement links TRBV6-5 to TRBJ2-3, with TRBD2 matching 10 bases. Germline CDR1 and CDR2: MNHEY and SVGAGI. The CDR3 runs to 14 residues. V lost 7 bases to trimming and J lost 5 bases; unmatched junction nucleotides: 6. CDR3 region: CASTLAGAGDTQYF. The CDR3 nucleotides are TGTGCCAGCACCCTAGCGGGAGCCGGAGATACGCAGTATTTT.

The chain links TRBV4-1 to TRBJ1-2; D is perhaps TRBD1 (6 bases). Between the trimmed V and J ends, which lost 0 bases and 0 bases, there was a span of 23 bases. Germline-derived CDR1 and CDR2 are MGHRA and YSYEKL. The CDR3 extends over 20 amino acids. The CDR3 region has the DNA TGCGCCAGCAGCCAAGAAACCCCCAGGGGTCCCCGGGGGTCTAACTATGGCTACACCTTC. Translating gives CASSQETPRGPRGSNYGYTF.

V usage is TRBV30 and J usage is TRBJ1-3; D unclear. Trimming cost V 2 bases and J 6 bases, with 5 bases left between them. The CDR3 runs to 11 residues. Per germline, CDR1 GTSNPN and CDR2 SVGIG (reference sequence). The CDR3 protein is CAWSTSNTIYF. CDR3 bases: TGTGCCTGGAGTACATCAAACACCATATATTTT.

The V and J genes are TRBV2 and TRBJ1-2; 7 bases map to TRBD1. The CDR3 spans 14 residues. Germline loops: CDR1 SNHLY, CDR2 FYNNEI. V was pared by 7 bases and J by 3 bases, with 8 bases of the junction left unmatched. Here the CDR3 reads CASTRGGVDYGYTF. The CDR3 DNA reads TGTGCCAGCACAAGAGGGGGCGTTGACTATGGCTACACCTTC.

This clone was observed a single time. The rearrangement joins TRBV6-6 to TRBJ1-2; tentatively, D is TRBD1 (5 bases). This CDR3 has 15 residues. Germline assignment: CDR1 MNHNY and CDR2 SVGAGI (reference sequence). Trimming stripped 2 bases from V and 3 bases from J, with 13 bases between. The CDR3 is CASSYILQGDYGYTF. In DNA, the CDR3 is TGTGCCAGCAGTTACATTTTGCAGGGTGACTATGGCTACACCTTC.

V and J are TRBV7-2 and TRBJ2-3; 13 positions match TRBD2. J gave up 1 base and V 4 bases, and 2 bases lay outside the gene matches. CDR1 is SGHTA and CDR2 is FQGNSA in the germline V gene. The CDR3 sequence is 16 residues long. CDR3 coding DNA: TGTGCCAGCAGCTCCGGGACTAGCGGGGGCACAGATACGCAGTATTTT. Protein sequence: CASSSGTSGGTDTQYF. Based on the CDR3 plus reference TRBV7-2 and TRBJ2-3, the full variable domain is GAGVSQSPSNKVTEKGKDVELRCDPISGHTALYWYRQSLGQGLEFLIYFQGNSAPDKSGLPSDRFSAERTGGSVSTLTIQRTQQEDSAVYLCASSSGTSGGTDTQYFGPGTRLTVL.

The V gene is TRBV11-2, the J gene TRBJ2-3; 12 positions agree with TRBD2. The CDR3 sequence is 19 residues long. CDR1 SGHAT and CDR2 FQNNGV come from the germline V gene. The V segment lost 5 bases and the J segment 1 base; nucleotides outside the gene matches: 13. DNA for the CDR3: TGTGCCAGCAGCCAACCCGGGACTAGCGGGTTGACTGGCACAGATACGCAGTATTTT. Translation gives CASSQPGTSGLTGTDTQYF.

This clone occurred a few times. The genes are TRBV18 and TRBJ1-5, with no clear D. From germline, CDR1 is KGHSH and CDR2 LQKENI. Trimming stripped 3 bases from V and 2 bases from J, with 11 bases between. The CDR3 is 15 amino acids. CDR3 DNA: TGTGCCAGCTCACCTACCGGGTCTGGCAATCAGCCCCAGCATTTT. Protein sequence: CASSPTGSGNQPQHF.

This clone was observed once. The rearrangement joins TRBV7-9 to TRBJ1-2; TRBD1 matches 8 bases. Trimming took 5 bases from V and 4 from J; bases not matched to a gene: 3. The CDR3 totals 13 residues. CDR1 and CDR2 from the germline V gene are SEHNR and FQNEAQ (reference sequence). The CDR3 coding sequence is TGTGCCAGCAGCCCGGACAGGGTCTATGGCTACACCTTC. Its protein is CASSPDRVYGYTF.

The chain employs TRBV4-2 and TRBJ2-6; maybe TRBD1 (6 bases). Germline lookup yields CDR1 LGHNA and CDR2 YNFKEQ. This CDR3 is built from 15 residues. V lost 2 bases and J 7 bases, leaving 12 bases between the germline ends. The CDR3 DNA reads TGTGCCAGCAGCCAACTCAGGGGAGAAGCCAACGTCCTGACTTTC. Protein product: CASSQLRGEANVLTF.

In its sample, this clone was seen a few times. The rearrangement uses TRBV21-1 and TRBJ2-4; the listed D gene, TRBD1, was not tested against the DNA. TRBV21-1 is a pseudogene segment. The CDR3 contains 20 residues. Here the CDR3 DNA reads TGTGCCAGCAGCAAACGGGCAGGGACAGAGCGTACCGGAGCCAAAAACATTCAGTACTTC. The encoded protein is CASSKRAGTERTGAKNIQYF.

This chain joins TRBV4-2 and TRBJ1-1; the D is unclear. Germline CDR1 LGHNA, CDR2 YNFKEQ. CDR3 length equals 14 residues. Trimming shortened V by 7 bases and J by 3 bases, and 15 bases separated the two germline ends. The CDR3 loop reads CASTPIGRDTEAFF. DNA of the CDR3: TGTGCCAGCACCCCGATCGGGCGGGACACTGAAGCTTTCTTT.

This chain connects TRBV9 to TRBJ2-3, with TRBD1 as a possible D gene (6 bases). Trimming removed 0 bases from V and 6 bases from J, with 20 bases in between. Germline lookup yields CDR1 SGDLS and CDR2 YYNGEE. The CDR3 has 17 amino acids. The CDR3 coding sequence is TGTGCCAGCAGCGTAGGGGGCACCCCCGGTGGGGGCGATACGCAGTATTTT. Its protein product is CASSVGGTPGGGDTQYF.

V and J are TRBV5-1 and TRBJ2-1; the match to TRBD2 covers 11 bases. CDR1 and CDR2 from the germline V gene are SGHRS and YFSETQ. The CDR3 totals 17 residues. The junction had 9 bases not matched to a gene; V was cut back by 2 bases and J by 5 bases. The CDR3 sequence is CASSFGIGTSGHNEQFF. CDR3 nucleotides: TGCGCCAGCAGCTTCGGAATCGGGACTAGCGGACACAATGAGCAGTTCTTC.

The chain carries TRBV30 and TRBJ2-7, with TRBD1 matching 7 bases. The CDR3 consists of 15 residues. The trim removed 3 bases at V and 0 bases at J, leaving 8 bases unmatched. Germline CDR1 is GTSNPN and CDR2 is SVGIG (reference sequence). CDR3 in amino acids: CAWRIPGQSSYEQYF. CDR3 in DNA: TGTGCCTGGAGAATCCCGGGACAGAGCTCCTACGAGCAGTACTTC.